This TCR beta chain was found in a study of early T cells in non-severe SARS-CoV-2 infection. Study background: Sequencing of unsorted whole blood was done on bulk RNA, leaving chains unpaired. Study observations and caveats: Lookups in VDJdb leaned toward anti-spike CD8 responses and missed private and CD4 specificities.

Unique molecular identifiers were added to individual cDNA molecules. MiXCR, applied by TCRdb to the 5' RACE reads, yields one record per CDR3 protein. Of roughly 70,000 distinct CDR3 sequences detected, about 12% appear once; the ten largest clones hold over 4%. The CDR3 is 13 amino acids. Per the germline V gene, CDR1 is SGHRS and CDR2 is YFSETQ. After removal of 3 bases from V and 4 bases from J, the junction contained 1 base not matched to a gene. This clonotype turned up a few times. Its antigen is not known. The V call is TRBV5-1, the J call TRBJ2-7, with TRBD1 matching over 10 bases. This receptor was obtained from an adult who was a healthcare worker with PCR-confirmed SARS-CoV-2 infection or an uninfected control (not recorded which). Sample: whole blood. CDR3 nucleotide sequence: TGCGCCAGCAGCTCGGGACAGGGGTACGAGCAGTACTTC. It translates to CASSSGQGYEQYF.